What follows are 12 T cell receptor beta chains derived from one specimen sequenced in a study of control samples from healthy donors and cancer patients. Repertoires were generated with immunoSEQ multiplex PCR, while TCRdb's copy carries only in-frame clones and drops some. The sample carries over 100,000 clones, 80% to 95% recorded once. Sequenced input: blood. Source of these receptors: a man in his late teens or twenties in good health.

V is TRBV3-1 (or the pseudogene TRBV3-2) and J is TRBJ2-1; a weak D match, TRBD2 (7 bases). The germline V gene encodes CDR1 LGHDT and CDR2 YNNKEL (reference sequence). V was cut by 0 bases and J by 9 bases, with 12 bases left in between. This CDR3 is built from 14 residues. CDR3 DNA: TGTGCCAGCAGCCAAGATACCGGGGGGCTTGAGCAGTTCTTC. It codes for CASSQDTGGLEQFF.

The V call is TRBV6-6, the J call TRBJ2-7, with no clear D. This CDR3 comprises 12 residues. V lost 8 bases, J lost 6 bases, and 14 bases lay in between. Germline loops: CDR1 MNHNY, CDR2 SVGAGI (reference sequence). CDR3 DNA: TGTGCCAGCTCCGTGGTGGTAAGCGAGCAGTACTTC. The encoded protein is CASSVVVSEQYF.

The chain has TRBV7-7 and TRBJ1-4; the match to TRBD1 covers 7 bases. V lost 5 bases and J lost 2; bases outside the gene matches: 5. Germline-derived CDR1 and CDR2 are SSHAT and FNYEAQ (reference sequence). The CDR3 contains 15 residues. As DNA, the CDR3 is TGTGCCAGCAGCCGTACACAGGGGACTAATGAAAAACTGTTTTTT. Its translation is CASSRTQGTNEKLFF.

The CDR3 reads CASSLAPGQGGTEQFF. Written as DNA, the CDR3 is TGCGCCAGCAGCTTGGCCCCGGGACAGGGAGGGACTGAGCAGTTCTTC. The chain employs TRBV5-1 and TRBJ2-1; 9 positions agree with TRBD1. Losses at the gene ends were 0 bases for V and 9 bases for J; bases not matched to a gene: 10. The germline CDR1 and CDR2 sequences are SGHRS and YFSETQ. The CDR3 is 16 amino acids.

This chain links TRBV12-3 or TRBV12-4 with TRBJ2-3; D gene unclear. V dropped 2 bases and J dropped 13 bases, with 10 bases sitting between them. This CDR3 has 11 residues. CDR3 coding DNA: TGTGCCAGCAGTTTATCGCCTCCAAAGTATTTT. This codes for CASSLSPPKYF.

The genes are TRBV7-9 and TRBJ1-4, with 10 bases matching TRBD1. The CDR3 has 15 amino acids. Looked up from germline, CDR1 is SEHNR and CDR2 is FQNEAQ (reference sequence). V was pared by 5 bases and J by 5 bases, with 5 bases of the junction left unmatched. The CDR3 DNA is TGTGCCAGCAGCAGACAGGGGGCATCCAATGAAAAACTGTTTTTT. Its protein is CASSRQGASNEKLFF.

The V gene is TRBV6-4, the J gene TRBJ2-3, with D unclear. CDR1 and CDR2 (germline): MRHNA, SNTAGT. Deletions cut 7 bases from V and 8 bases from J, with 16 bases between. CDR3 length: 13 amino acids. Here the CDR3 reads CASIPRSGATQYF. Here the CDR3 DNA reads TGTGCCAGCATCCCCAGATCAGGAGCTACGCAGTATTTT.

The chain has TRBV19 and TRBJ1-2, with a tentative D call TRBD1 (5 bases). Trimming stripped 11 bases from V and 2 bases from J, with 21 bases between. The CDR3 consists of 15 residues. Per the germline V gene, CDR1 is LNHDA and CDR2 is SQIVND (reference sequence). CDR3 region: CASNERGRRNYGYTF. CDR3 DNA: TGTGCCTCCAACGAGAGGGGAAGGAGGAACTATGGCTACACCTTC. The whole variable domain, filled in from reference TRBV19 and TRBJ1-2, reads DGGITQSPKYLFRKEGQNVTLSCEQNLNHDAMYWYRQDPGQGLRLIYYSQIVNDFQKGDIAEGYSVSREKKESFPLTVTSAQKNPTAFYLCASNERGRRNYGYTFGSGTRLTVV.

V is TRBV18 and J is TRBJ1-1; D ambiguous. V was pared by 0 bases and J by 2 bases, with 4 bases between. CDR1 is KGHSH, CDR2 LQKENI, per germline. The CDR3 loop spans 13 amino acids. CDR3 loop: CASSPPYNTEAFF. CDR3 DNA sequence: TGTGCCAGCTCACCACCCTACAACACTGAAGCTTTCTTT. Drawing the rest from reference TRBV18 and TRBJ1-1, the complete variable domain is NAGVMQNPRHLVRRRGQEARLRCSPMKGHSHVYWYRQLPEEGLKFMVYLQKENIIDESGMPKERFSAEFPKEGPSILRIQQVVRGDSAAYFCASSPPYNTEAFFGQGTRLTVV.

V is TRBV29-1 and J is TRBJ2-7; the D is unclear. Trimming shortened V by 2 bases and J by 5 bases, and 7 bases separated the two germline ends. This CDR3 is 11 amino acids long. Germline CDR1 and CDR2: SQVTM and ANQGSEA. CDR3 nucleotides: TGCAGCGTTGAAAACACCCACGAGCAGTACTTC. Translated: CSVENTHEQYF.

CDR3 DNA sequence: TGTGCCAGCAGCAAAGAAGACGGCGGGGGGCCTGAGGAGACCCAGTACTTC. It yields the protein CASSKEDGGGPEETQYF. J is TRBJ2-5 and V is TRBV21-1; the table's TRBD2 call for D was not verified on the DNA. TRBV21-1 is shown as a pseudogene. The CDR3 spans 17 residues.

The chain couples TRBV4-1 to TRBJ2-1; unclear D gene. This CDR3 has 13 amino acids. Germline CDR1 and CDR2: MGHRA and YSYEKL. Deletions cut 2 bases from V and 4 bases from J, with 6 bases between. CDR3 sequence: CASSQLQYNEQFF. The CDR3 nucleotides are TGCGCCAGCAGCCAATTACAGTACAATGAGCAGTTCTTC.